This entry is about one TCR beta chain. Its specificity is not known. Produced via immunoSEQ multiplex PCR; TCRdb's table is partial and in-frame only. The sample carries 120,000 or so clones, roughly 86% recorded once. Germline values: CDR1 MDHEN, CDR2 SYDVKM. Trimming took off 3 bases at V and 2 bases at J, with 8 bases between the two ends. This CDR3 spans 14 amino acids. This record comes from a study of PD-L1 blockade in urothelial cancer. Study details: Patients, treated from about 2014 onward, received atezolizumab 1,200 mg intravenously every 3 weeks.

Broader study findings: Below-median pretreatment blood TCR clonality was associated with improved progression-free and overall survival.

The time point here: peripheral blood 6 weeks after treatment start. The chain links TRBV28 to TRBJ1-3; D unclear. The receptor was isolated from a man over 45 with urothelial cancer. This specimen was PBMCs, taken around atezolizumab (anti-PD-L1) treatment. CDR3 nucleotides: TGTGCCAGCAGTTTGTCAGGCGCTGGAAACACCATATATTTT. It translates to CASSLSGAGNTIYF.